This TCR beta chain appears in the sequencing data of a study of blood T cell repertoires in COVID-19. Study overall: The cDNA or gDNA used as material had been derived from T cells, B-cell-depleted T cells, or PBMCs.

Trimming cost V 4 bases and J 8 bases, with 15 bases left between them. CDR1 is KGHSH, CDR2 LQKENI, per germline. There are 14 residues in the CDR3. In the source study's methods: Reference gene primers were amplified, and this amplification served to estimate nucleated cell counts. Sequencing used immunoSEQ multiplex PCR; TCRdb keeps in-frame clones, though not all of them. The V and J calls and clone size were taken over from that table, and D and trimming were inferred from the DNA. This sample has under 450,000 clones, with 70% to 90% found just once. This clonotype originated in a woman aged 45-65 years with COVID-19, enrolled during active disease. The V and J genes are TRBV18 and TRBJ1-3, with D unclear. Sequenced input: peripheral blood. The CDR3 sequence: CASSRMAAEDTIYF. The DNA for the CDR3 is TGTGCCAGCTCACGTATGGCGGCTGAGGACACCATATATTTT.